One T cell receptor beta chain is described in this entry. Other DNA sequences from this sample encode an identical CDR3 as well. This CDR3 contains 14 residues. Germline loops: CDR1 SGHRS, CDR2 YFSETQ. Trimming shortened V by 0 bases and J by 5 bases, and 11 bases separated the two germline ends. The entry originates in a study of shared clonotypes between healthy human individuals. The authors split each subset's genomic DNA evenly across several immunoSEQ plates. Some clones are missing from TCRdb's copy, which holds only in-frame ones; the method was immunoSEQ multiplex PCR. Of approximately 2,000,000 clones in the sample, around 92% were seen once.

This TCR derives from a man younger than 30 in good health. Some clones in this sample may be carry-over from other donors' samples. The rearrangement uses TRBV5-1 and TRBJ2-5; D ambiguous. Input material: naive CD4+ T cells from PBMCs. Subset described: CD45RA+ positively selected. The CDR3 is CASSLAVGSETQYF. The CDR3, as DNA: TGCGCCAGCAGCTTGGCGGTGGGCTCGGAGACCCAGTACTTC.